A single sample gave rise to the 3 T cell receptor beta chains below, sequenced in a study of CD8 T cells in ankylosing spondylitis. TCRdb re-derived calls from the 5' RACE reads in MiXCR, one entry per CDR3 protein. Of roughly 700,000 distinct CDR3 sequences listed, under 20% were seen once; the top ten hold around 19%. Findings of the study overall: What seemed typical of ankylosing spondylitis blood was a TCR beta motif built from about 8 highly homologous variants.

No antigens are known for them. Sequences were obtained from blood, either unsorted or a sorted T cell fraction (not recorded which). These receptors were obtained from a male donor with ankylosing spondylitis.

This chain uses TRBV20-1 with TRBJ2-5; 7 bases are shared with TRBD2. Trimming took 5 bases from V and 2 from J; bases not matched to a gene: 23. The CDR3 length is 19 residues. The V gene's germline CDR1 is DFQATT and CDR2 SNEGSKA (reference sequence). The CDR3 region is CSAPPPPRTSVDPQETQYF. The CDR3 coding sequence is TGCAGTGCTCCCCCCCCTCCCCGTACTAGCGTAGATCCACAAGAGACCCAGTACTTC.

The rearrangement joins TRBV11-2 to TRBJ2-1, with a weak D call TRBD2 (6 bases). The CDR3 has 16 amino acids. Germline loops: CDR1 SGHAT, CDR2 FQNNGV. Trimming cost V 4 bases and J 7 bases, with 20 bases left between them. DNA for the CDR3: TGTGCCAGCAGCTCGGGTCGATGGGGGGAAGTAAATGAGCAGTTCTTC. It is translated as CASSSGRWGEVNEQFF.

The V gene is TRBV27, the J gene TRBJ2-1, with a possible D match to TRBD2 (5 bases). Germline V lookup: CDR1 MNHEY, CDR2 SMNVEV (reference sequence). V lost 2 bases and J lost 5, with 10 bases in between. The CDR3 totals 14 residues. The CDR3 reads CASSLRGPHNEQFF. Here the CDR3 DNA reads TGTGCCAGCAGTTTACGGGGTCCCCACAATGAGCAGTTCTTC.